Following are 23 T cell receptor beta chains from one sample sequenced in a study of beta chain features in type 1 diabetes. The study reverse transcribed the entire isolated RNA, so it sequenced expressed TCRB transcripts. Libraries were prepared by immunoSEQ multiplex PCR; TCRdb keeps only in-frame clonotypes and omits some of them. This sample yields over 300,000 clones, of which roughly 8% are seen a single time; approximately 0.47% belongs to the top ten. Source material: central memory CD4+ T cells from blood. These receptors were collected from a woman between 18 and 29 years old in good health.

Only a few counts were recorded for this clone. J is TRBJ2-2 and V is TRBV5-1, with 12 bases aligning to TRBD2. Germline loops: CDR1 SGHRS, CDR2 YFSETQ. CDR3 length equals 16 residues. V lost 0 bases, J lost 7 bases, and 4 bases stayed unmatched. The CDR3 region is CASSLGLAGADGELFF. The DNA of the CDR3 is TGCGCCAGCAGCTTGGGACTAGCGGGAGCGGACGGGGAGCTGTTTTTT.

This sequence joins TRBV10-3 and TRBJ1-1; no clear D. V was shortened by 9 bases and J by 0 bases, with 11 bases between the two germline ends. This CDR3 comprises 13 residues. CDR1 and CDR2 (germline): ENHRY, SYGVKD. The CDR3 protein is CAMAIGLNTEAFF. The CDR3 DNA sequence: TGTGCCATGGCGATTGGTTTGAACACTGAAGCTTTCTTT.

This chain uses TRBV20-1 with TRBJ1-2; perhaps TRBD1 as D (5 bases). With 7 bases removed from V and 2 bases from J, the gap between germline ends came to 8 bases. There are 11 residues in the CDR3. Germline V lookup: CDR1 DFQATT, CDR2 SNEGSKA (reference sequence). DNA of the CDR3: TGCAGTGTCAGGACAAACTATGGCTACACCTTC. Protein sequence: CSVRTNYGYTF.

This clone occurred a few times. The rearrangement links TRBV6-6 to TRBJ2-2, with 7 bases that match TRBD2. This CDR3 is built from 16 residues. The ends lost 5 bases at V and 6 bases at J; junction bases unmatched: 12. Germline loops: CDR1 MNHNY, CDR2 SVGAGI (reference sequence). In nucleotides, the CDR3 is TGTGCCAGCAGTCGGGGGAGGGAGGGTCTCGCCGGGGAGCTGTTTTTT. It is translated as CASSRGREGLAGELFF.

This clone was observed a handful of times. The rearrangement uses TRBV5-1 and TRBJ1-1; D not certain. Germline values: CDR1 SGHRS, CDR2 YFSETQ. The CDR3 totals 13 residues. Trimming stripped 0 bases from V and 8 bases from J, with 11 bases between. CDR3 nucleotides: TGCGCCAGCAGCTTGGAATTGGAATCCGAAGCTTTCTTT. Amino acids: CASSLELESEAFF.

The chain combines TRBV10-3 with TRBJ2-2; 14 positions agree with TRBD2. Trimming took 2 bases from V and 6 from J; bases not matched to a gene: 11. Germline-derived CDR1 and CDR2 are ENHRY and SYGVKD. This CDR3 is 19 amino acids long. The CDR3 region is CAISETMGKTSGRAGELFF. In nucleotides, the CDR3 is TGTGCCATCAGTGAGACTATGGGAAAGACTAGCGGGAGGGCCGGGGAGCTGTTTTTT.

This clone was seen at least ten times. The chain has TRBV28 and TRBJ2-3; the D gene is possibly TRBD2 (5 bases). The CDR3 extends over 12 amino acids. V was trimmed by 2 bases and J by 8 bases, leaving 8 bases between them. Germline lookup yields CDR1 MDHEN and CDR2 SYDVKM. CDR3 in DNA: TGTGCCAGCAGTTTAGGTCGGGGTACGCAGTATTTT. Encoded protein: CASSLGRGTQYF.

This clone has more than one count but fewer than ten. Additional DNA sequences in this sample encode the identical CDR3. CDR3 bases: TGTGCCAGCAGCGAAGGTCGGGGGAGGGGGACAGATACGCAGTATTTT. It translates to CASSEGRGRGTDTQYF. The V and J genes are TRBV7-9 and TRBJ2-3, with a possible D match to TRBD2 (7 bases). The V and J ends lost 5 bases and 3 bases respectively, with 18 bases between them. This CDR3 contains 16 residues. Germline values: CDR1 SEHNR, CDR2 FQNEAQ (reference sequence).

A few counts support this clone. The genes are TRBV9 and TRBJ1-3; D might be TRBD1 (6 bases). V was pared by 2 bases and J by 2 bases, with 11 bases between. Germline lookup yields CDR1 SGDLS and CDR2 YYNGEE. The CDR3 contains 15 residues. CDR3 nucleotide sequence: TGTGCCAGCAGCGTCGATCGGGGGCCTGGAAACACCATATATTTT. This codes for CASSVDRGPGNTIYF.

V and J are TRBV28 and TRBJ2-3; 8 positions match TRBD2. This CDR3 contains 17 residues. From germline, CDR1 is MDHEN and CDR2 SYDVKM. V lost 2 bases, J lost 0 bases, and 7 bases stayed unmatched. CDR3: CASSLAAGVGSTDTQYF. The DNA for the CDR3 is TGTGCCAGCAGTTTAGCAGCGGGAGTAGGTAGCACAGATACGCAGTATTTT.

This clone has only a few counts. The rearrangement uses TRBV28 and TRBJ1-2, with TRBD1 matching over 8 bases. CDR3 length: 15 amino acids. Germline lookup yields CDR1 MDHEN and CDR2 SYDVKM. The J segment lost 3 bases and the V segment lost 6 bases, leaving 9 bases of the junction unmatched. The CDR3 bases are TGTGCCAGCAGCACTGGACAGGGCACCTACTATGGCTACACCTTC. Translation gives CASSTGQGTYYGYTF.

In its sample, this clone was seen many times. The chain is built from TRBV29-1 and TRBJ2-7, with D unresolved. V was trimmed by 4 bases and J by 4 bases, leaving 11 bases between them. The CDR3 consists of 12 residues. Germline CDR1 is SQVTM and CDR2 is ANQGSEA. This CDR3 reads CSVAPVGYEQYF. For the CDR3, the DNA is TGCAGCGTTGCGCCCGTCGGGTACGAGCAGTACTTC.

This chain connects TRBV15 to TRBJ2-2; TRBD1 is a possible D gene (7 bases). Trimming took off 4 bases at V and 5 bases at J, with 8 bases between the two ends. The CDR3 is 13 amino acids. Germline V gives CDR1 LNHNV, CDR2 YYDKDF (reference sequence). The CDR3 DNA follows: TGTGCCACCAGCACAGGGGGGACCGGGGAGCTGTTTTTT. Translating gives CATSTGGTGELFF.

The table lists this clone with a few counts. In DNA, the CDR3 is TGTGCCAGCAGCCTCATGGGGGGAGAGACCCAGTACTTC. It specifies CASSLMGGETQYF. The V and J genes are TRBV5-4 and TRBJ2-5, with D tentatively TRBD2 (6 bases). Trimming shortened V by 4 bases and J by 4 bases, and 11 bases separated the two germline ends. The CDR3 spans 13 residues. Germline CDR1 reads SGHNT; CDR2 reads YYREEE (reference sequence).

CDR3 in amino acids: CASSLDRGNAQYF. The CDR3, as DNA: TGTGCCAGCAGCTTAGATCGAGGGAATGCGCAGTATTTT. The chain couples TRBV7-2 to TRBJ2-3, with a possible D match to TRBD2 (5 bases). This CDR3 comprises 13 residues. Germline CDR1 reads SGHTA; CDR2 reads FQGNSA. Trimming cost V 1 base and J 10 bases, with 12 bases left between them.

The chain recombines TRBV11-3 with TRBJ2-3; tentatively, D is TRBD1 or TRBD2 (5 bases each). The CDR3 covers 14 residues. CDR1 SGHNT and CDR2 YENEEA come from the germline V gene. The V end was cut by 11 bases, the J end by 0 bases, with 15 bases between. CDR3 coding DNA: TGTGCCTCCTCGCCGGGGCTGAGCACAGATACGCAGTATTTT. Residues: CASSPGLSTDTQYF.

The chain carries TRBV29-1 and TRBJ1-1; TRBD1 aligns across 8 bases. Germline assignment: CDR1 SQVTM and CDR2 ANQGSEA. Trimming removed 7 bases from V and 4 bases from J; junction bases left unmatched: 2. CDR3 length: 11 residues. The CDR3 nucleotides are TGCAGCGCTGACAGGGGCACTGAAGCTTTCTTT. Its protein is CSADRGTEAFF. Filled out from reference TRBV29-1 and TRBJ1-1, the complete variable domain reads SAVISQKPSRDICQRGTSLTIQCQVDSQVTMMFWYRQQPGQSLTLIATANQGSEATYESGFVIDKFPISRPNLTFSTLTVSNMSPEDSSIYLCSADRGTEAFFGQGTRLTVV.

V gene TRBV5-1 combines with J gene TRBJ2-3; maybe TRBD1 (5 bases). The CDR3 runs to 15 residues. Germline CDR1 and CDR2: SGHRS and YFSETQ. The V and J ends lost 0 bases and 2 bases respectively, with 10 bases between them. The CDR3 bases are TGCGCCAGCAGCTTGGGTCAGGGATTCACAGATACGCAGTATTTT. Its protein product is CASSLGQGFTDTQYF.

This clone has only a few counts. The V and J genes are TRBV5-8 and TRBJ1-2; D uncertain. V was cut by 2 bases and J by 0 bases, with 14 bases left in between. The germline gives CDR1 SGHTS, CDR2 YDEGEE. This CDR3 comprises 16 residues. The CDR3 DNA follows: TGTGCCAGCAGCTTATCTCTCCTGACCTCTAACTATGGCTACACCTTC. Encoded protein: CASSLSLLTSNYGYTF.

The gene calls are TRBV5-1 and TRBJ2-7; 8 nucleotides match TRBD2. V lost 2 bases, J lost 4 bases, and 8 bases stayed unmatched. CDR3 length: 15 residues. The V gene's germline CDR1 is SGHRS and CDR2 YFSETQ. The CDR3 sequence: CASSLDGTSRYEQYF. CDR3 DNA sequence: TGCGCCAGCAGCTTAGACGGGACTAGTCGATACGAGCAGTACTTC.

In DNA, the CDR3 is TGCGCCAGCAGCGTACTAGCGGGAGGGCGCGATGAGCAGTTCTTC. Translated: CASSVLAGGRDEQFF. This chain joins TRBV5-1 and TRBJ2-1; 13 bases align to TRBD2. The CDR3 has 15 amino acids. CDR1 is SGHRS, CDR2 YFSETQ, per germline. V trimming: 4 bases; J trimming: 8 bases; junction bases outside the gene matches: 6.

The chain links TRBV6-6 to TRBJ2-7; unclear D gene. The CDR3 is made up of 12 amino acids. V shed 10 bases and J shed 6 bases, with 16 bases lying between them. CDR1 and CDR2 (germline): MNHNY, SVGAGI (reference sequence). The CDR3 DNA follows: TGTGCCACCCTTACAAGCGTGGGCGAGCAGTACTTC. Protein product: CATLTSVGEQYF.

The chain has TRBV6-5 and TRBJ1-2; D is unresolved. CDR1 is MNHEY, CDR2 SVGAGI, per germline. V gave up 6 bases and J gave up 3 bases, with 11 bases separating them. The CDR3 consists of 13 residues. Written as DNA, the CDR3 is TGTGCCAGCAGCCCGGAAACAGACTATGGCTACACCTTC. The encoded protein is CASSPETDYGYTF.